This T cell receptor beta chain was observed in a study of T cell clonality in common variable immunodeficiency. Study-wide results and caveats: Shared TCRbeta clones were fewer between CVID subjects than controls.

Here immunoSEQ multiplex PCR was the method, and the copy in TCRdb shows in-frame clones only, minus some. Listed for the sample are under 40,000 clones, none seen a single time. This CDR3 spans 14 amino acids. Trimming took 5 bases from V and 8 from J, leaving 15 bases between them. Per germline, CDR1 LNHNV and CDR2 YYDKDF (reference sequence). Many counts were recorded for this clone. Its cognate antigen is unknown. The DNA ends 3 residues before the CDR3 does, and the rest of the CDR3 is filled in from the germline J gene. This clonotype was sampled from a person aged 18 to 70 in good health. The chain joins TRBV15 to TRBJ1-4, with D perhaps matching TRBD1 (6 bases). Sequencing was done on a sample of peripheral blood mononuclear cells. The CDR3 spells CATSPSGVGEKLFF. The sequenced part of the CDR3 DNA is TGTGCCACCAGCCCCTCAGGGGTAGGAGAAAAA.